This T cell receptor beta chain stems from a study of patients and donors after allogeneic stem cell transplantation. TCRdb re-analysed the RT-PCR reads in MiXCR, keeping a single row per CDR3 protein. The table records 150,000 to 250,000 distinct CDR3 sequences, more than 35% of them present only once. The V gene's germline CDR1 is SQVTM and CDR2 ANQGSEA. The CDR3 is made up of 14 amino acids. V dropped 7 bases and J dropped 4 bases, with 19 bases sitting between them. The V gene is TRBV29-1, the J gene TRBJ2-5, with D tentatively TRBD2 (6 bases). The sequencing input was blood, either unsorted or a sorted T cell fraction (not recorded which). The receptor comes from a human donor who was either an allogeneic HSCT recipient or a stem cell or donor lymphocyte infusion donor (not recorded which). It is not recorded whose cells these are; they may come from a transplant donor. CDR3 bases: TGCAGCGGGATGGGGGGAGAGGTCGGAGAGACCCAGTACTTC. Translating gives CSGMGGEVGETQYF.